The clone carrying this T cell receptor (beta chain) was counted only a few times. What it recognizes is unknown. Time point: patch test 3, about 24 weeks after DPC sensitization. Noted treatment: therapeutic diphenylcyclopropenone sensitization with weekly scalp DPC. With V trimmed by 3 bases and J by 7 bases, 9 bases remained unmatched. The length of the CDR3 is 16 residues. CDR1 and CDR2 (germline): LNHDA, SQIVND (reference sequence). The source of the sample is a study of human T cells and chemical hapten exposure. General study results and limits: TCRs above 1 in 1000 frequency stayed constant with DPC sensitization.

For the library, individual cDNA molecules each received unique molecular identifiers. Per the original methods: Per-sample TCR counts ranged from roughly 20,000 to 750,000, median approximately 98,000. TCRdb reprocessed the RACE reads with MiXCR, giving one entry per CDR3 protein. The V and J calls reflect TCRdb's pipeline rather than the authors' work. This table has under 200,000 distinct CDR3 sequences, roughly 25% appearing once. V gene TRBV19 combines with J gene TRBJ2-2; 9 bases align to TRBD1. This receptor was identified in a woman aged 18-30 years with alopecia areata. Some clones in this sample may be carry-over from other donors' samples. The specimen was whole blood, collected in connection with sensitization to the hapten diphenylcyclopropenone (DPC). Written as DNA, the CDR3 is TGTGCCAGTAGTATTCAGACAGGGGGACAAAGCGGGGAGCTGTTTTTT. Its protein product is CASSIQTGGQSGELFF.